These 20 T cell receptor beta chains came from one sample sequenced in a study of T cell changes during pregnancy in multiple sclerosis. The data were produced by immunoSEQ multiplex PCR, yet TCRdb's version contains in-frame clones alone and is incomplete. The data contain approximately 90,000 clones, almost 95% of them singletons. Sequenced material: peripheral blood, taken after pregnancy. The receptors come from a female donor with multiple sclerosis, enrolled in a pregnancy study.

The V and J genes are TRBV19 and TRBJ1-2; D unclear. This CDR3 comprises 16 residues. Trimming stripped 3 bases from V and 4 bases from J, with 18 bases between. The germline CDR1 and CDR2 sequences are LNHDA and SQIVND (reference sequence). The chain's CDR3 is CASSIGEGPPFYGYTF. Written as DNA, the CDR3 is TGTGCCAGTAGTATTGGAGAAGGCCCGCCTTTCTATGGCTACACCTTC.

This clone has only one observation. The chain combines TRBV7-9 with TRBJ2-1, with a weak D call TRBD2 (7 bases). This CDR3 is 14 amino acids long. Germline V gene sequence: CDR1 SEHNR, CDR2 FQNEAQ (reference sequence). The ends were cut back, 2 bases at V and 13 bases at J, with 18 bases in the middle. The CDR3 DNA sequence: TGTGCCAGCAGCTTATCAAGGGGGGGCAGGATCCAGTTCTTC. It specifies CASSLSRGGRIQFF.

The CDR3 loop reads CASSPGIRPGYTF. The CDR3 DNA reads as TGCGCCAGCTCCCCAGGGATAAGACCGGGCTACACCTTC. V gene TRBV5-1 combines with J gene TRBJ1-2, with D perhaps TRBD1 (5 bases). V shed 7 bases and J shed 8 bases, with 18 bases lying between them. In germline, CDR1 is SGHRS, CDR2 YFSETQ. The CDR3 covers 13 residues.

This clone was detected once. This chain links TRBV27 with TRBJ1-1; 12 nucleotides match TRBD1. CDR3 length: 14 residues. Trimming cost V 2 bases and J 8 bases; bases outside gene matches: 3. CDR1 and CDR2 (germline): MNHEY, SMNVEV (reference sequence). Here the CDR3 reads CASSLEGTGGEAFF. The CDR3 DNA reads TGTGCCAGCAGTTTAGAGGGGACAGGGGGCGAAGCTTTCTTT.

The chain carries TRBV28 and TRBJ2-2; 10 positions match TRBD1. The ends lost 2 bases at V and 5 bases at J; junction bases unmatched: 2. Looked up from germline, CDR1 is MDHEN and CDR2 is SYDVKM. This CDR3 spans 15 amino acids. The CDR3 bases are TGTGCCAGCAGTTTACTGGGACAGGGGACCGGGGAGCTGTTTTTT. This encodes CASSLLGQGTGELFF.

The chain joins TRBV9 to TRBJ2-3; no clear D. The CDR3 contains 17 residues. Germline V CDR1 and CDR2: SGDLS, YYNGEE. V was pared by 0 bases and J by 0 bases, with 14 bases between. In DNA, the CDR3 is TGTGCCAGCAGCGTAGCGGCAGGTTTACCTAGCACAGATACGCAGTATTTT. It is translated as CASSVAAGLPSTDTQYF.

The rearrangement joins TRBV9 to TRBJ1-1; tentatively, D is TRBD1 (6 bases). The CDR3 extends over 16 amino acids. From germline, CDR1 is SGDLS and CDR2 YYNGEE. With 4 bases removed from V and 1 base from J, the gap between germline ends came to 17 bases. This chain's CDR3 is CASSQAPGAGNTEAFF. The CDR3 coding sequence is TGTGCCAGCAGCCAGGCCCCAGGGGCGGGGAACACTGAAGCTTTCTTT.

The chain has TRBV7-2 and TRBJ2-7; 7 bases line up with TRBD2. The CDR3 length is 16 residues. Germline values: CDR1 SGHTA, CDR2 FQGNSA. After removal of 4 bases from V and 6 bases from J, the junction contained 15 bases not matched to a gene. The chain's CDR3 is CASSSRGGGLAPEQYF. In DNA, the CDR3 is TGTGCCAGCAGCTCCCGTGGGGGAGGGCTAGCTCCCGAGCAGTACTTC.

This rearrangement joins TRBV7-8 to TRBJ1-2; 10 bases agree with TRBD1. The junction had 10 bases not matched to a gene; V was cut back by 5 bases and J by 7 bases. Germline V gives CDR1 SGHVS, CDR2 FQNEAQ. The CDR3 loop spans 15 amino acids. For the CDR3, the DNA is TGTGCCAGCAGCCCAGGACAGGGGGGGGTCGGTGGCTACACCTTC. It specifies CASSPGQGGVGGYTF.

This rearrangement joins TRBV16 to TRBJ2-7; D is possibly TRBD2 (6 bases). CDR3 size: 13 residues. Germline V gene lookup returns CDR1 KGHSY and CDR2 FQNENV. V lost 0 bases to trimming and J lost 6 bases, with 9 bases between them. In DNA, the CDR3 is TGTGCCAGCAGCCAATCAGGAGGGACCGAGCAGTACTTC. This translates into CASSQSGGTEQYF.

V usage is TRBV7-3 and J usage is TRBJ2-2; 9 nucleotides line up with TRBD1. From germline, CDR1 is SGHTA and CDR2 FQGTGA. V lost 3 bases and J lost 1; bases outside the gene matches: 3. The CDR3 length is 16 residues. CDR3 loop: CASSLGGQGNTGELFF. CDR3 bases: TGTGCCAGCAGCTTGGGGGGACAGGGGAACACCGGGGAGCTGTTTTTT.

This clone showed up just once. A read error may produce the germline difference seen at one junction end. The V gene is TRBV5-4, the J gene TRBJ2-7; D possibly corresponds to TRBD2 (5 bases). The CDR3 has 13 residues. The germline CDR1 and CDR2 sequences are SGHNT and YYREEE (reference sequence). The CDR3 here is CASSSEEGFRPFF. CDR3 DNA sequence: TGTGCCAGCAGCTCGGAAGAGGGTTTCCGACCGTTTTTC.

The chain has TRBV19 and TRBJ2-7, with 8 positions matching TRBD1. CDR1 and CDR2 (germline): LNHDA, SQIVND (reference sequence). The V segment lost 3 bases and the J segment 0 bases; nucleotides outside the gene matches: 4. This CDR3 is 15 amino acids long. The CDR3 DNA is TGTGCCAGTAGTATCGGACAGGGCAGCTCCTACGAGCAGTACTTC. It encodes CASSIGQGSSYEQYF.

This chain connects TRBV7-8 to TRBJ2-3, with D perhaps matching TRBD2 (5 bases). Germline V gives CDR1 SGHVS, CDR2 FQNEAQ. This CDR3 contains 14 residues. Trimming left V 1 base short and J 8 bases short, with 13 bases between. CDR3: CASSLDARGFTQYF. Here the CDR3 DNA reads TGTGCCAGCAGCTTAGATGCTCGGGGTTTTACGCAGTATTTT.

The chain couples TRBV6-1 to TRBJ2-1; 9 bases fit TRBD2. J gave up 4 bases and V 4 bases, and 5 bases lay outside the gene matches. Germline V CDR1 and CDR2: MNHNS, SASEGT. The CDR3 is 15 amino acids. CDR3 DNA sequence: TGTGCCAGCAGTGGAGGAGCGGGGGGTTACAATGAGCAGTTCTTC. Translating gives CASSGGAGGYNEQFF.

Here the CDR3 DNA reads TGTGCCAGCAGCCCCTCCCGGACAGGGGGGACCGGGGAGCTGTTTTTT. Translated, it gives CASSPSRTGGTGELFF. This chain links TRBV7-2 with TRBJ2-2; 10 bases are shared with TRBD1. This CDR3 contains 16 residues. Germline V gene sequence: CDR1 SGHTA, CDR2 FQGNSA. Trimming at V came to 5 bases and at J to 5 bases, leaving 8 bases not matched to a gene.

This rearrangement joins TRBV21-1 to TRBJ1-2; the table's D call TRBD1 went unverified against the DNA. TRBV21-1 counts as a pseudogene. The CDR3 loop spans 15 amino acids. The CDR3: CASSKVGQGESGYTF. For the CDR3, the DNA is TGTGCCAGCAGCAAAGTAGGACAGGGTGAAAGTGGCTACACCTTC.

The V gene is TRBV7-6, the J gene TRBJ2-5; 7 bases are shared with TRBD2. The J segment lost 4 bases and the V segment lost 4 bases, leaving 15 bases of the junction unmatched. Germline V gene data show CDR1 as SGHVS and CDR2 as FNYEAQ. There are 17 residues in the CDR3. The CDR3 protein is CASSSRLRLAGAETQYF. As DNA, the CDR3 is TGTGCCAGCAGCTCCCGGTTAAGACTAGCCGGGGCAGAGACCCAGTACTTC.

The rearrangement uses TRBV27 and TRBJ1-5, with D uncertain. Trimming removed 0 bases at V and 4 bases at J, with 13 bases between. Germline CDR1 and CDR2: MNHEY and SMNVEV (reference sequence). The CDR3 spans 16 residues. The CDR3 loop reads CASSLSIIPGNQPQHF. The CDR3 DNA follows: TGTGCCAGCAGTTTATCGATAATCCCGGGAAATCAGCCCCAGCATTTT.

The CDR3 here is CASSLAFTEAYEQYF. The CDR3 DNA reads as TGTGCCAGCAGCTTGGCGTTCACGGAGGCCTACGAGCAGTACTTC. The chain combines TRBV5-8 with TRBJ2-7, with a possible D match to TRBD2 (5 bases). The V and J ends lost 0 bases and 2 bases respectively, with 12 bases between them. The CDR3 is made up of 15 amino acids. Per germline, CDR1 SGHTS and CDR2 YDEGEE.